Listed below are T cell receptor beta chains from one sample, sequenced in a study of blood T cell repertoires in COVID-19. TCRdb keeps only in-frame clones here, not all; method: immunoSEQ multiplex PCR. The table lists about 350,000 clones, 85% to 90% of them singletons. The sample was peripheral blood. Receptor source: a woman aged 50 to 60 with COVID-19, enrolled during active disease. CDR3s include the opening cysteine and the closing phenylalanine or tryptophan. Each record gives: J gene, D gene, clone size, V gene, CDR3 DNA, CDR3 protein. A D gene is named only where the DNA matches it firmly. Not every row has a clone size; where given, it reads once, few, many or a size class.

j_call: TRBJ1-1
d_call: NA
clone_size: NA
v_call: TRBV5-4
cdr3_nt: TGTGCCAGCAGCCCCTTGGGAGGGAGTAACACTGAAGCTTTCTTT
cdr3_aa: CASSPLGGSNTEAFF

j_call: TRBJ1-1
d_call: NA
clone_size: once
v_call: TRBV10-3
cdr3_nt: TGTGCCATCAAGGGGATTGCGAACACTGAAGCTTTCTTT
cdr3_aa: CAIKGIANTEAFF

j_call: TRBJ2-5
d_call: NA
clone_size: NA
v_call: TRBV5-5
cdr3_nt: TGTGCCAGCAGTCGCCTGGACAGAGAAGAGACCCAGTACTTC
cdr3_aa: CASSRLDREETQYF

j_call: TRBJ1-6
d_call: NA
clone_size: NA
v_call: TRBV6-5
cdr3_nt: TGTGCCAGCAGTTACTCGAGGGATCCACCCCTCCACTTT
cdr3_aa: CASSYSRDPPLHF

j_call: TRBJ2-7
d_call: NA
clone_size: once
v_call: TRBV5-1
cdr3_nt: TGCGCCAGCAGCTTTGGAGTGACAAGCGGATACGAGCAGTACTTC
cdr3_aa: CASSFGVTSGYEQYF

j_call: TRBJ2-5
d_call: NA
clone_size: NA
v_call: TRBV4-2
cdr3_nt: TGTGCCAGGGAGGACAGACAAGAGACCCAGTACTTC
cdr3_aa: CAREDRQETQYF

j_call: TRBJ2-3
d_call: TRBD2
clone_size: NA
v_call: TRBV30
cdr3_nt: TGTGCCTGGAGACCCACTACGGGCCGACTAGCGGGTCCCACAGATACGCAGTATTTT
cdr3_aa: CAWRPTTGRLAGPTDTQYF

j_call: TRBJ2-7
d_call: NA
clone_size: NA
v_call: TRBV28
cdr3_nt: TGTGCCAGCAGCTCAATCCGACAGTTATCCTACGAGCAGTACTTC
cdr3_aa: CASSSIRQLSYEQYF

j_call: TRBJ1-5
d_call: NA
clone_size: NA
v_call: TRBV30
cdr3_nt: TGTGCCTGGAGTGTAATAGGCAGGGCCGACAATCAGCCCCAGCATTTT
cdr3_aa: CAWSVIGRADNQPQHF

j_call: TRBJ2-7
d_call: NA
clone_size: NA
v_call: TRBV3-1/TRBV3-2
cdr3_nt: TGTGCCAGCAGCCCTCGACTAGAGGGCGAGCAGTACTTC
cdr3_aa: CASSPRLEGEQYF

j_call: TRBJ2-3
d_call: TRBD2
clone_size: NA
v_call: TRBV9
cdr3_nt: TGTGCCAGCAGCGTCGGACTAGCGGGAGGGCCTTCACAAGATACGCAGTATTTT
cdr3_aa: CASSVGLAGGPSQDTQYF

j_call: TRBJ1-2
d_call: NA
clone_size: NA
v_call: TRBV28
cdr3_nt: TGTGCCAGCAGTTTATTGGTCGGTTCTGGCTACACCTTC
cdr3_aa: CASSLLVGSGYTF

j_call: TRBJ1-2
d_call: TRBD1
clone_size: NA
v_call: TRBV18
cdr3_nt: TGTGCCAGCTCACCACCGGACAGGTCGGGCGGCTACACCTTC
cdr3_aa: CASSPPDRSGGYTF

j_call: TRBJ2-2
d_call: TRBD2
clone_size: NA
v_call: TRBV5-1
cdr3_nt: TGCGCCAGCAGCTTCGGACTAGCGGCCCCTCGGGAGCTGTTTTTT
cdr3_aa: CASSFGLAAPRELFF

j_call: TRBJ1-4
d_call: TRBD1
clone_size: NA
v_call: TRBV30
cdr3_nt: TGTGCCTGGAGGCAGGGGGCGCACGAAAAACTGTTTTTT
cdr3_aa: CAWRQGAHEKLFF

j_call: TRBJ2-3
d_call: NA
clone_size: NA
v_call: TRBV7-9
cdr3_nt: TGTGCCAGCAGCTTAGTAAGGCTAGCGTCTAGCACAGATACGCAGTATTTT
cdr3_aa: CASSLVRLASSTDTQYF

j_call: TRBJ2-7
d_call: TRBD2
clone_size: NA
v_call: TRBV24-1
cdr3_nt: TGTGCCACCAGTGATTCCGTAGGGACTAGCGGAAATCCCTACGAGCAGTACTTC
cdr3_aa: CATSDSVGTSGNPYEQYF

j_call: TRBJ1-2
d_call: NA
clone_size: NA
v_call: TRBV19
cdr3_nt: TGTGCCAGTAGTAGCAGGTCTTATAACTATGGCTACACCTTC
cdr3_aa: CASSSRSYNYGYTF

j_call: TRBJ1-2
d_call: TRBD1
clone_size: NA
v_call: TRBV7-8
cdr3_nt: TGTGCCAGCAGCTCCCCCGGGACAGGCTATGGCTACACCTTC
cdr3_aa: CASSSPGTGYGYTF

j_call: TRBJ1-3
d_call: TRBD1
clone_size: NA
v_call: TRBV28
cdr3_nt: TGTGCCAGCATCTACTCCGGGACAGGGGGCGCTGGAAACACCATATATTTT
cdr3_aa: CASIYSGTGGAGNTIYF

j_call: TRBJ2-1
d_call: TRBD2
clone_size: NA
v_call: TRBV11-3
cdr3_nt: TGTGCCAGCAGCTTGTACCCCCTTACTAGCGGGAGGGGGGGTGAGCAGTTCTTC
cdr3_aa: CASSLYPLTSGRGGEQFF

j_call: TRBJ1-4
d_call: NA
clone_size: NA
v_call: TRBV5-1
cdr3_nt: TGCGCCAGCAGCTTCAACTCCAGGGGTGAAAAACTGTTTTTT
cdr3_aa: CASSFNSRGEKLFF

j_call: TRBJ2-5
d_call: TRBD2
clone_size: NA
v_call: TRBV6-6
cdr3_nt: TGTGCCAGCAGTTACGGGGGAGGGGAGACCCAGTACTTC
cdr3_aa: CASSYGGGETQYF

j_call: TRBJ2-1
d_call: TRBD1
clone_size: NA
v_call: TRBV14
cdr3_nt: TGTGCCAGCAGCCAAGTTCAGGGGGCTCTTGGTGAGCAGTTCTTC
cdr3_aa: CASSQVQGALGEQFF

j_call: TRBJ1-2
d_call: TRBD1
clone_size: once
v_call: TRBV5-4
cdr3_nt: TGTGCCAGCAGCTTGGAGAACAGGGGGCCTGGCTACACCTTC
cdr3_aa: CASSLENRGPGYTF

j_call: TRBJ1-3
d_call: NA
clone_size: NA
v_call: TRBV5-1
cdr3_nt: TGCGCCAGCAGCTTGGGGACAGCTGGAAACACCATATATTTT
cdr3_aa: CASSLGTAGNTIYF

j_call: TRBJ2-1
d_call: TRBD2
clone_size: once
v_call: TRBV2
cdr3_nt: TGTGCCAGCAGTGAATGGGGGTGGGGACTAGCGCCGAATGAGCAGTTCTTC
cdr3_aa: CASSEWGWGLAPNEQFF

j_call: TRBJ2-2
d_call: TRBD2
clone_size: NA
v_call: TRBV5-1
cdr3_nt: TGCGCCAGCAGCTTGGGACCGGGAGGCACCGGGGAGCTGTTTTTT
cdr3_aa: CASSLGPGGTGELFF

j_call: TRBJ2-4
d_call: TRBD2
clone_size: NA
v_call: TRBV4-1
cdr3_nt: TGCGCCAGCAGTACAACTATAAGCGGGAGGATGGGAAACATTCAGTACTTC
cdr3_aa: CASSTTISGRMGNIQYF

j_call: TRBJ2-5
d_call: TRBD1
clone_size: NA
v_call: TRBV5-6
cdr3_nt: TGTGCCAGCAGCTTACAGGGGAGACAAGAGACCCAGTACTTC
cdr3_aa: CASSLQGRQETQYF

j_call: TRBJ1-2
d_call: TRBD1
clone_size: NA
v_call: TRBV30
cdr3_nt: TGTGCCTGGAGTGTAGAGGCAGGGGGCGGCTATGGCTACACCTTC
cdr3_aa: CAWSVEAGGGYGYTF

j_call: TRBJ1-2
d_call: TRBD1
clone_size: NA
v_call: TRBV10-1
cdr3_nt: TGCGCCAGCAGTCCCAACAGGGGATCGGTAGGCTACACCTTC
cdr3_aa: CASSPNRGSVGYTF

j_call: TRBJ1-1
d_call: TRBD1
clone_size: NA
v_call: TRBV7-9
cdr3_nt: TGTGCCAGCAGGTCGACAGGGGAGAACACTGAAGCTTTCTTT
cdr3_aa: CASRSTGENTEAFF

j_call: TRBJ1-5
d_call: NA
clone_size: NA
v_call: TRBV6-5
cdr3_nt: TGTGCCAGCAGGATAGGGGCCCTTAATCAGCCCCAGCATTTT
cdr3_aa: CASRIGALNQPQHF

j_call: TRBJ2-7
d_call: TRBD2
clone_size: NA
v_call: TRBV7-6
cdr3_nt: TGTGCCAGCAGCTTAGGACTAGCGGGAGATGCCTCCTACGAGCAGTACTTC
cdr3_aa: CASSLGLAGDASYEQYF

j_call: TRBJ2-7
d_call: TRBD1
clone_size: NA
v_call: TRBV30
cdr3_nt: TGTGCCTGGAGTGGACAGGGGCGTTACGAGCAGTACTTC
cdr3_aa: CAWSGQGRYEQYF

j_call: TRBJ1-1
d_call: NA
clone_size: NA
v_call: TRBV5-8
cdr3_nt: TGTGCCAGCAGCTTGCGCTCCGGGATCAGGAACACTGAAGCTTTCTTT
cdr3_aa: CASSLRSGIRNTEAFF

j_call: TRBJ2-1
d_call: NA
clone_size: NA
v_call: TRBV19
cdr3_nt: TGTGCCAGTAGTATCGGAGGGCAAATCTACAATGAGCAGTTCTTC
cdr3_aa: CASSIGGQIYNEQFF

j_call: TRBJ1-2
d_call: NA
clone_size: NA
v_call: TRBV7-3
cdr3_nt: TGTGCCAGCAGCTTACAGGGCTCCTTGTCAGGCTACACCTTC
cdr3_aa: CASSLQGSLSGYTF

j_call: TRBJ2-1
d_call: TRBD2
clone_size: NA
v_call: TRBV6-5
cdr3_nt: TGTGCCAGCAGGACTAGCGGGAGTGGCGATGAGCAGTTCTTC
cdr3_aa: CASRTSGSGDEQFF

j_call: TRBJ1-6
d_call: TRBD1
clone_size: NA
v_call: TRBV30
cdr3_nt: TGTGCCTGGAGGAGTCAAAGGACAGGGGCTTCACCCCTCCACTTT
cdr3_aa: CAWRSQRTGASPLHF

j_call: TRBJ2-3
d_call: TRBD2
clone_size: once
v_call: TRBV6-4
cdr3_nt: TGTGCCAGCAGTCGGACTAGCGGTAGAGATACGCAGTATTTT
cdr3_aa: CASSRTSGRDTQYF

j_call: TRBJ2-2
d_call: TRBD1
clone_size: NA
v_call: TRBV12-5
cdr3_nt: TGTGCTAGTGGTTTGGCAAGGACAGGGAGGAACACCGGGGAGCTGTTTTTT
cdr3_aa: CASGLARTGRNTGELFF

j_call: TRBJ1-5
d_call: TRBD1
clone_size: few
v_call: TRBV30
cdr3_nt: TGTGCCTGGAGTGTAGGAGCAGGGGGCGTTCAGCCCCAGCATTTT
cdr3_aa: CAWSVGAGGVQPQHF

j_call: TRBJ2-7
d_call: TRBD2
clone_size: NA
v_call: TRBV27
cdr3_nt: TGTGCCAGCAGTGGACGGAGGATAGGACTAGCGGGAGAGAGCTCCTACGAGCAGTACTTC
cdr3_aa: CASSGRRIGLAGESSYEQYF

j_call: TRBJ2-2
d_call: NA
clone_size: NA
v_call: TRBV11-2
cdr3_nt: TGTGCCAGCAGCCCCCACTACACCGGGGAGCTGTTTTTT
cdr3_aa: CASSPHYTGELFF

j_call: TRBJ1-1
d_call: NA
clone_size: few
v_call: TRBV3-1/TRBV3-2
cdr3_nt: TGTGCCAGCAGCCGAACCCCCTCTCGAGAGAACACTGAAGCTTTCTTT
cdr3_aa: CASSRTPSRENTEAFF

j_call: TRBJ2-7
d_call: NA
clone_size: NA
v_call: TRBV23-1
cdr3_nt: TGCGCCAGCAGTCAATTTGGTCCTGGCGGGACAGTAGGACCCTACGAGCAGTACTTC
cdr3_aa: CASSQFGPGGTVGPYEQYF

j_call: TRBJ1-5
d_call: TRBD1
clone_size: NA
v_call: TRBV6-5
cdr3_nt: TGTGCCAGCACTATTCAGGACAGGGGCAGTCAGCCCCAGCATTTT
cdr3_aa: CASTIQDRGSQPQHF

j_call: TRBJ1-3
d_call: NA
clone_size: NA
v_call: TRBV2
cdr3_nt: TGTGCCAGCAGTGCACAGGGTTACCAAGCTGGAAACACCATATATTTT
cdr3_aa: CASSAQGYQAGNTIYF

j_call: TRBJ2-2
d_call: NA
clone_size: NA
v_call: TRBV6-5
cdr3_nt: TGTGCCAGCAATGTACAGTACGACACCGGGGAGCTGTTTTTT
cdr3_aa: CASNVQYDTGELFF

j_call: TRBJ2-1
d_call: NA
clone_size: NA
v_call: TRBV18
cdr3_nt: TGTGCCAGCTCACCGGGGAGCAATGAGCAGTTCTTC
cdr3_aa: CASSPGSNEQFF

j_call: TRBJ2-1
d_call: TRBD1
clone_size: NA
v_call: TRBV6-5
cdr3_nt: TGTGCCAGCAGGGTGGACAGGAGCTCCTACAATGAGCAGTTCTTC
cdr3_aa: CASRVDRSSYNEQFF

j_call: TRBJ1-1
d_call: NA
clone_size: NA
v_call: TRBV14
cdr3_nt: TGTGCCAGCAGCCAGGTTGGACCTCGAGGGGGTGAAGCTTTCTTT
cdr3_aa: CASSQVGPRGGEAFF

j_call: TRBJ2-5
d_call: NA
clone_size: NA
v_call: TRBV15
cdr3_nt: TGTGCCACCAGCAGAGATCTCCGGGAGACCCAGTACTTC
cdr3_aa: CATSRDLRETQYF